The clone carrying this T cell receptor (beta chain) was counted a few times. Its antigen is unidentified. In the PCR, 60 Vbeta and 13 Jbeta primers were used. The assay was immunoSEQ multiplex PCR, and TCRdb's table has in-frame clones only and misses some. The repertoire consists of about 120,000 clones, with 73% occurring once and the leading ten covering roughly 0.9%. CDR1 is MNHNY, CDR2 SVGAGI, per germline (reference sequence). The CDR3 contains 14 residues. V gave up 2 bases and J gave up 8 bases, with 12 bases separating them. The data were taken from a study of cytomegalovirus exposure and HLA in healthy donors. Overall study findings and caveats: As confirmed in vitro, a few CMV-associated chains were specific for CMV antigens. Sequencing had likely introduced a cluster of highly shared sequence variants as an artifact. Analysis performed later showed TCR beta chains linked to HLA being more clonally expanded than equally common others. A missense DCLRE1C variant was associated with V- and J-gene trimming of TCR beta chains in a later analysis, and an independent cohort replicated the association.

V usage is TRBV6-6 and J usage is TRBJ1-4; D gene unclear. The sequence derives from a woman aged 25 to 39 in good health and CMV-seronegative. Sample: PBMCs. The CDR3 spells CASSYGGRREKLFF. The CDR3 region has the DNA TGTGCCAGCAGTTACGGCGGCCGGCGGGAAAAACTGTTTTTT.